A selection of T cell receptor beta chains follows, all from one sample in a study of T cells in Graves' hyperthyroidism and ophthalmopathy. MiXCR, applied by TCRdb to the multiplex PCR reads, yields one record per CDR3 protein. The table records about 590,000 distinct CDR3 sequences, more than 15% of them present only once. Sequencing input: blood. These receptors originate from a woman aged 25-40 years with Graves' hyperthyroidism. The CDR3 runs from the conserved cysteine through the conserved F or W. The order of the fields is J gene, V gene, clone size, CDR3 protein. Rows give clone size only sometimes, using once, few, many, or a class for an expanded clone.

TRBJ1-3 | TRBV10-2 | NA | CASRNSAGNTIYF
TRBJ1-2 | TRBV6-5 | few | CASSLGGRTGGVNYGYTF
TRBJ2-2 | TRBV6-2/TRBV6-3 | few | CASRPSSGELFF
TRBJ2-1 | TRBV16 | many | CASSRKADRGFSPHNEQFF
TRBJ2-3 | TRBV5-1 | many | CASSLAPTNTQYF
TRBJ1-5 | TRBV15 | few | CATRSGHSNQPQHF
TRBJ2-3 | TRBV19 | few | CASSTRGVEDSTDTQYF
TRBJ2-5 | TRBV4-3 | NA | CASSQRPWQTGTKETQYF
TRBJ2-1 | TRBV5-1 | NA | CASNRYTLAGGRNEQFF
TRBJ1-6 | TRBV27 | few | CASSRADSPLHF
TRBJ1-3 | TRBV28 | NA | CASSPGGRGIKSSGNTIYF
TRBJ2-7 | TRBV6-5 | many | CASSYSGLAEPWEQYF
TRBJ1-5 | TRBV6-2/TRBV6-3 | NA | CASAQPGQPQHF
TRBJ1-1 | TRBV27 | many | CASSPTDWNTEAFF
TRBJ1-1 | TRBV11-2 | many | CASSSPGVNTEAFF
TRBJ1-1 | TRBV4-1 | few | CASSQDPNRQGAGTEAFF
TRBJ1-2 | TRBV6-2/TRBV6-3 | many | CASSRLRQDRDYGYTF
TRBJ1-1 | TRBV10-3 | NA | CAIRGRQQNTEAFF
TRBJ2-1 | TRBV19 | NA | CASSMSGTSGWYNEQFF
TRBJ2-3 | TRBV7-9 | NA | CASSFPLGDRHTQYF
TRBJ2-1 | TRBV30 | many | CAWSTLGAINEQFF
TRBJ1-2 | TRBV28 | many | CASSSHSQAGIGYTF
TRBJ2-7 | TRBV3-1 | NA | CASSVGGNSYEQYF
TRBJ1-4 | TRBV6-1 | few | CASLNGQWNEKLFF
TRBJ1-1 | TRBV19 | few | CASGEGPRSQAFF